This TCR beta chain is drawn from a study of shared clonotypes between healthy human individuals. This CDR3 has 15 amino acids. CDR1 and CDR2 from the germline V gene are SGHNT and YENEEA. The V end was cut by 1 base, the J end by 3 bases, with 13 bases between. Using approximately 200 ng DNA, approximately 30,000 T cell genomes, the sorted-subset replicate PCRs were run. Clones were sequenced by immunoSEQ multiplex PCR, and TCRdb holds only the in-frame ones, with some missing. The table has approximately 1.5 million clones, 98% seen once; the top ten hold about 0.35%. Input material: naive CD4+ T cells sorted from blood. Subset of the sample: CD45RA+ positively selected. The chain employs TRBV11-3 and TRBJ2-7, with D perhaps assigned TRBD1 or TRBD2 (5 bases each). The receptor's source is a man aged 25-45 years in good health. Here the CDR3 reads CASSLGRGEGYEQYF. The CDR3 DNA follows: TGTGCCAGCAGCTTAGGAAGAGGGGAAGGCTACGAGCAGTACTTC.